These 24 T cell receptor beta chains were sequenced from one sample in a study of radiotherapy plus CTLA-4 blockade in lung cancer. TCRdb's copy holds only in-frame clones and misses some; the assay was immunoSEQ multiplex PCR. The table lists nearly 110,000 clones, about 83% of them singletons. Material: peripheral blood, obtained from a patient treated with radiotherapy plus ipilimumab. The receptors shown here come from a human donor with non-small cell lung cancer that progressed on radiotherapy plus ipilimumab. Some clones in this sample may be carry-over from other donors' samples.

The rearrangement joins TRBV5-4 to TRBJ2-3; 9 bases are a match to TRBD1. There are 13 residues in the CDR3. CDR1 and CDR2 from the germline V gene are SGHNT and YYREEE (reference sequence). With 4 bases clipped from V and 5 bases from J, the junction kept 2 bases outside the gene matches. CDR3 nucleotides: TGTGCCAGCAGCAGGGACAGGGAAGATACGCAGTATTTT. This codes for CASSRDREDTQYF.

This clone showed up just a few times. In DNA, the CDR3 is TGTGCCAGCAGTCCGTACTATGGCTACACCTTC. Residues: CASSPYYGYTF. The genes are TRBV6-5 and TRBJ1-2, with no clear D. V shed 5 bases and J shed 3 bases, with 4 bases lying between them. The CDR3 runs 11 residues. CDR1 and CDR2 (germline): MNHEY, SVGAGI.

The chain combines TRBV7-8 with TRBJ2-7, with 7 bases aligning to TRBD2. The junction had 12 bases not matched to a gene; V was cut back by 3 bases and J by 1 base. The germline CDR1 and CDR2 sequences are SGHVS and FQNEAQ. This CDR3 contains 17 residues. The CDR3 is CASSLGGASGLSYEQYF. Here the CDR3 DNA reads TGTGCCAGCAGCTTGGGTGGGGCTAGCGGTTTATCCTACGAGCAGTACTTC.

CDR3 sequence: CASSPDGRIQGEQFF. CDR3 in DNA: TGCGCCAGCAGCCCAGACGGACGAATTCAGGGAGAGCAGTTCTTC. The chain employs TRBV5-1 and TRBJ2-1; maybe TRBD1 (5 bases). V was cut by 4 bases and J by 10 bases, with 21 bases left in between. The CDR3 runs 15 residues. Germline values: CDR1 SGHRS, CDR2 YFSETQ.

The CDR3 DNA reads TGTGCCAGCAGTTACCCCGGACCGAACACTGAAGCTTTCTTT. Translating gives CASSYPGPNTEAFF. V usage is TRBV6-6 and J usage is TRBJ1-1; D is undetermined. Germline CDR1 and CDR2: MNHNY and SVGAGI (reference sequence). There are 14 residues in the CDR3. With 2 bases removed from V and 1 base from J, the gap between germline ends came to 8 bases.

This chain joins TRBV6-5 and TRBJ2-1, with 12 nucleotides matching TRBD2. The germline gives CDR1 MNHEY, CDR2 SVGAGI. The ends lost 2 bases at V and 8 bases at J; junction bases unmatched: 4. The CDR3 is made up of 15 amino acids. DNA of the CDR3: TGTGCCAGCAGTTACGGACTAGCGGGGATCTATGAGCAGTTCTTC. This gives the protein CASSYGLAGIYEQFF.

V and J are TRBV5-1 and TRBJ2-5; tentatively, D is TRBD1 or TRBD2 (5 bases each). V was shortened by 0 bases and J by 0 bases, with 12 bases between the two germline ends. The CDR3 is 16 residues long. Germline CDR1 reads SGHRS; CDR2 reads YFSETQ. CDR3 coding DNA: TGCGCCAGCAGCTTGGTGGGGGTAATGTACCAAGAGACCCAGTACTTC. Encoded protein: CASSLVGVMYQETQYF.

The chain has TRBV7-3 and TRBJ2-1; D possibly corresponds to TRBD1 (6 bases). V lost 2 bases, J lost 4 bases, and 12 bases lay in between. Germline V gives CDR1 SGHTA, CDR2 FQGTGA. The CDR3 length is 15 residues. The CDR3 sequence is CASSLQGTAYNEQFF. The CDR3 nucleotides are TGTGCCAGCAGCTTACAGGGGACGGCATACAATGAGCAGTTCTTC. Drawing the rest from reference TRBV7-3 and TRBJ2-1, the complete variable domain is GAGVSQTPSNKVTEKGKYVELRCDPISGHTALYWYRQSLGQGPEFLIYFQGTGAADDSGLPNDRFFAVRPEGSVSTLKIQRTERGDSAVYLCASSLQGTAYNEQFFGPGTRLTVL.

The chain has TRBV5-1 and TRBJ2-5, with 8 nucleotides matching TRBD2. J lost 1 base, V lost 0 bases, and 5 bases had no gene match. The CDR3 spans 16 residues. CDR1 and CDR2 from the germline V gene are SGHRS and YFSETQ. This chain's CDR3 is CASSLGLSGAQETQYF. CDR3 bases: TGCGCCAGCAGCTTGGGACTTAGCGGGGCCCAAGAGACCCAGTACTTC.

The chain recombines TRBV11-2 with TRBJ1-4; a possible D gene is TRBD1 (5 bases). Trimming removed 5 bases from V and 7 bases from J, with 20 bases in between. Germline CDR1 and CDR2: SGHAT and FQNNGV. The CDR3 runs to 16 residues. The CDR3 DNA follows: TGTGCCAGCAGCAGAGGGGCCAACACCGGGGGTGAAAAACTGTTTTTT. This sequence encodes CASSRGANTGGEKLFF.

The chain joins TRBV7-9 to TRBJ2-2; unclear D gene. Trimming left V 11 bases short and J 0 bases short, with 10 bases between. Germline-derived CDR1 and CDR2 are SEHNR and FQNEAQ (reference sequence). The CDR3 has 13 amino acids. CDR3 nucleotide sequence: TGTGCCCACAGCAATCCGAACACCGGGGAGCTGTTTTTT. This encodes CAHSNPNTGELFF.

The chain carries TRBV6-5 and TRBJ1-2; tentative D call: TRBD1 (6 bases). Germline values: CDR1 MNHEY, CDR2 SVGAGI. Trimming removed 0 bases at V and 8 bases at J, with 19 bases between. There are 16 residues in the CDR3. CDR3 loop: CASSYSIYAGAGGYTF. CDR3 sequence (DNA): TGTGCCAGCAGTTACTCGATATATGCGGGGGCAGGCGGCTACACCTTC.

The chain recombines TRBV13 with TRBJ1-1, with D hard to call. CDR3 length equals 15 residues. Per the germline V gene, CDR1 is PRHDT and CDR2 is FYEKMQ (reference sequence). V shed 4 bases and J shed 1 base, with 13 bases lying between them. CDR3 protein: CASSSPLRWNTEAFF. The CDR3 region has the DNA TGTGCCAGCAGCTCGCCCCTCCGTTGGAACACTGAAGCTTTCTTT.

The V call is TRBV7-9, the J call TRBJ1-2; 8 nucleotides match TRBD1. The ends lost 5 bases at V and 3 bases at J; junction bases unmatched: 2. Germline-derived CDR1 and CDR2 are SEHNR and FQNEAQ (reference sequence). This CDR3 contains 13 residues. Here the CDR3 reads CASSVTGDYGYTF. CDR3 coding DNA: TGTGCCAGCAGCGTGACAGGGGACTATGGCTACACCTTC.

The chain links TRBV4-2 to TRBJ1-5, with D unclear. Trimming stripped 3 bases from V and 5 bases from J, with 20 bases between. CDR1 is LGHNA and CDR2 is YNFKEQ in the germline V gene. This CDR3 contains 17 residues. CDR3 region: CASSHGPGSGEDQPQHF. CDR3 bases: TGTGCCAGCAGCCATGGCCCGGGTTCTGGGGAGGATCAGCCCCAGCATTTT.

V and J are TRBV10-3 and TRBJ2-7; the match to TRBD2 covers 15 bases. The CDR3 spans 17 residues. V shed 3 bases and J 5 bases; nucleotides not matched to a gene: 8. The germline gives CDR1 ENHRY, CDR2 SYGVKD. This CDR3 is CAISDSGLAGGPHEQYF. The CDR3 DNA is TGTGCCATCAGTGACTCCGGACTAGCGGGGGGGCCCCACGAGCAGTACTTC.

V and J are TRBV27 and TRBJ1-3; TRBD1 might be the D (5 bases). V lost 0 bases, J lost 2 bases, and 17 bases lay in between. Germline V gene data show CDR1 as MNHEY and CDR2 as SMNVEV (reference sequence). The CDR3 totals 18 residues. The CDR3 DNA is TGTGCCAGCAGTTTATCCGGTCCTTACGGGGCTACTGGAAACACCATATATTTT. Translation gives CASSLSGPYGATGNTIYF.

V and J are TRBV2 and TRBJ1-1, with D possibly TRBD1 on 5 matching bases. This CDR3 region has 12 residues. Deletions cut 7 bases from V and 1 base from J, with 7 bases between. Germline V gene data show CDR1 as SNHLY and CDR2 as FYNNEI. The CDR3 region is CASIRENTEAFF. Here the CDR3 DNA reads TGTGCCAGCATCAGGGAGAACACTGAAGCTTTCTTT. Supplemented by reference TRBV2 and TRBJ1-1, the full variable domain reads EPEVTQTPSHQVTQMGQEVILRCVPISNHLYFYWYRQILGQKVEFLVSFYNNEISEKSEIFDDQFSVERPDGSNFTLKIRSTKLEDSAMYFCASIRENTEAFFGQGTRLTVV.

J is TRBJ1-5 and V is TRBV19; no definite D call. Looked up from germline, CDR1 is LNHDA and CDR2 is SQIVND (reference sequence). Between the trimmed V and J ends, which lost 1 base and 2 bases, there was a span of 12 bases. The CDR3 consists of 16 residues. CDR3: CASSIVPGGGNQPQHF. CDR3 nucleotides: TGTGCCAGTAGTATAGTTCCCGGTGGGGGCAATCAGCCCCAGCATTTT.

The chain recombines TRBV28 with TRBJ2-3, with 7 nucleotides matching TRBD1. V trimming: 4 bases; J trimming: 3 bases; junction bases outside the gene matches: 16. Germline-derived CDR1 and CDR2 are MDHEN and SYDVKM. This CDR3 has 18 amino acids. The CDR3 coding sequence is TGTGCCAGCAGTTCCCCGGGACAGTGGGTAAAAGGGACAGATACGCAGTATTTT. It translates to CASSSPGQWVKGTDTQYF.

The rearrangement links TRBV9 to TRBJ2-4; TRBD2 matches at 7 bases. The CDR3 is made up of 15 amino acids. Germline lookup yields CDR1 SGDLS and CDR2 YYNGEE. V lost 2 bases and J lost 5; bases outside the gene matches: 7. CDR3 protein: CASSVGGSDQNIQYF. The CDR3 bases are TGTGCCAGCAGCGTGGGAGGGTCGGACCAAAACATTCAGTACTTC. The entire variable domain, with the rest obtained from reference TRBV9 and TRBJ2-4, is as follows: DSGVTQTPKHLITATGQRVTLRCSPRSGDLSVYWYQQSLDQGLQFLIQYYNGEERAKGNILERFSAQQFPDLHSELNLSSLELGDSALYFCASSVGGSDQNIQYFGAGTRLSVL.

The V gene is TRBV18, the J gene TRBJ1-6, with D perhaps TRBD1 (6 bases). V dropped 5 bases and J dropped 8 bases, with 13 bases sitting between them. The germline V gene encodes CDR1 KGHSH and CDR2 LQKENI. This CDR3 contains 14 residues. As DNA, the CDR3 is TGTGCCAGCTCATTACAGGGTAGAGATTCACCCCTCCACTTT. Translation: CASSLQGRDSPLHF.

The chain uses TRBV29-1 and TRBJ2-3, with a possible D match to TRBD2 (6 bases). The CDR3 is made up of 14 amino acids. CDR1 and CDR2 (germline): SQVTM, ANQGSEA. V lost 5 bases and J lost 5, with 17 bases in between. Here the CDR3 reads CSVRRAPGVDTQYF. For the CDR3, the DNA is TGCAGCGTTCGCAGAGCACCGGGGGTAGATACGCAGTATTTT.

Written as DNA, the CDR3 is TGTGCCAGCTCACCACCGGCGACAGGGGGCGAAAAACTGTTTTTT. Its translation is CASSPPATGGEKLFF. The chain employs TRBV18 and TRBJ1-4, with TRBD1 matching over 10 bases. After removal of 0 bases from V and 8 bases from J, the junction contained 3 bases not matched to a gene. The germline V gene has CDR1 KGHSH and CDR2 LQKENI. CDR3 length: 15 amino acids.